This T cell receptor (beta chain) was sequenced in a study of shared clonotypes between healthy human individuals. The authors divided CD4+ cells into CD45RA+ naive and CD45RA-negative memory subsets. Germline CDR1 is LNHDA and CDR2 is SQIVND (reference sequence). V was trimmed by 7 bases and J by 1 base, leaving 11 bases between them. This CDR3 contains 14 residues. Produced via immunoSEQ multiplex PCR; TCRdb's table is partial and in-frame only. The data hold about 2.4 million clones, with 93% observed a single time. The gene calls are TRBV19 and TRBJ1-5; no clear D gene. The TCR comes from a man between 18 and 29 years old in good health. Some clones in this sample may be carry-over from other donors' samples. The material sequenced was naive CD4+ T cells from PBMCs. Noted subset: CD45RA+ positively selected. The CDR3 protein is CASNRRSSNQPQHF. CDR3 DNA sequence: TGTGCCAGTAACCGAAGATCGAGCAATCAGCCCCAGCATTTT.